A selection of T cell receptor beta chains follows, all from one sample in a study of OX40 agonist ivuxolimab in advanced cancers. Generated by immunoSEQ multiplex PCR, the TCRdb table keeps only in-frame clones and is missing some. The data show 55,000 to 60,000 clones, over 85% seen once. Sequenced here: CD4+ or CD8+ T cells sorted from blood, sampled in a trial of the OX40 agonist ivuxolimab. These receptors came from an adult with an advanced solid tumor such as melanoma, head and neck, liver or kidney cancer. Each CDR3 is given with its conserved first and last residue. A D gene is named only where the DNA matches it firmly. Expanded clones get a size class; other rows say once, few or many, or leave the size out.

V gene	clone size	J gene	D gene	CDR3 DNA	CDR3 protein
TRBV28	NA	TRBJ1-2	TRBD1	TGTGCCAGCAAACCTGGACAGGGGGTCGACTATGGCTACACCTTC	CASKPGQGVDYGYTF
TRBV2	NA	TRBJ1-5	NA	TGTGCCAGCACGCCGCGGGGGGCTACTCAGCCCCAGCATTTT	CASTPRGATQPQHF
TRBV9	NA	TRBJ2-7	TRBD2	TGTGCCAGCAGCCCCCGACTAGCGGGAGTGTACGAGCAGTACTTC	CASSPRLAGVYEQYF
TRBV4-1	NA	TRBJ1-1	TRBD1	TGCGCCAGCAGCCTTCCGGGACAGGGCTACACTGAAGCTTTCTTT	CASSLPGQGYTEAFF
TRBV7-9	NA	TRBJ1-1	NA	TGTGCCAGCAGCAGAATTCATTCCCGGACTGGGCCTGAAGCTTTCTTT	CASSRIHSRTGPEAFF
TRBV9	NA	TRBJ1-3	NA	TGTGCCAGCAGGGGACCGTTGGATGGAAACACCATATATTTT	CASRGPLDGNTIYF
TRBV10-1	NA	TRBJ2-1	TRBD2	TGCGCCAGCAGTGAGTCAACTAGCGGGAGGGATGAGCAGTTCTTC	CASSESTSGRDEQFF
TRBV5-6	NA	TRBJ2-3	NA	TGTGCCAGCAGCGGAGCGTTCGGGGTTGGGTCAGATACGCAGTATTTT	CASSGAFGVGSDTQYF
TRBV27	NA	TRBJ1-4	NA	TGTGCCAGCAGTGGCGGGGAGGAGGGGGAAAAACTGTTTTTT	CASSGGEEGEKLFF
TRBV7-2	NA	TRBJ2-7	NA	TGTGCCAGCAGCTCCCCGGAGCGGTCAGGGATTGCGGGCGAGCAGTACTTC	CASSSPERSGIAGEQYF
TRBV23-1	NA	TRBJ1-3	TRBD1	TGCGCCAGCAGACAGGGGGTCGACTCTGGAAACACCATATATTTT	CASRQGVDSGNTIYF
TRBV7-9	once	TRBJ2-7	TRBD1	TGTGCCAGCAGCTTACGGACAGGGACCGAGCAGTACTTC	CASSLRTGTEQYF
TRBV6-5	NA	TRBJ1-3	NA	TGTGCCAGCACCCTCGGACTCGGTTATGAAAACACCATATATTTT	CASTLGLGYENTIYF
TRBV11-3	NA	TRBJ2-7	TRBD2	TGTGCCAGCAGCTCAACCGGGACTAGCGGAGAGCAGTACTTC	CASSSTGTSGEQYF
TRBV27	NA	TRBJ1-4	NA	TGTGCCAGCAGTTTTGAAGGGAGTGGCGAAAAACTGTTTTTT	CASSFEGSGEKLFF
TRBV5-4	once	TRBJ2-3	NA	TGTGCCAGCAGCTTTCTGACTGGGGAAACAGATACGCAGTATTTT	CASSFLTGETDTQYF
TRBV4-2	NA	TRBJ2-1	NA	TGTGCCAGCAGCCAAGGGCTAGGGCAGTTCTTC	CASSQGLGQFF
TRBV27	NA	TRBJ1-1	NA	TGTGCCAGCAGTTTAGTTGGCGACTGGGGGGATCCGAACACTGAAGCTTTCTTT	CASSLVGDWGDPNTEAFF
TRBV9	NA	TRBJ2-1	NA	TGTGCCAGCAGCGTAGTTAACAATGAGCAGTTCTTC	CASSVVNNEQFF
TRBV19	NA	TRBJ2-7	NA	TGTGCCAGTGGGGACTGGGTCGAGCAGTACTTC	CASGDWVEQYF
TRBV4-1	NA	TRBJ1-5	NA	TGCGCCAGCAGCCATGCTGAGGGGAATCAGCCCCAGCATTTT	CASSHAEGNQPQHF
TRBV25-1	NA	TRBJ2-7	NA	TGTGCCAGCGGGGAAACCTACGAGCAGTACTTC	CASGETYEQYF
TRBV28	NA	TRBJ2-3	TRBD2	TGTGCCAGCACCCTTGGGACTAGCGGGAGTGGGTGGAGCACAGATACGCAGTATTTT	CASTLGTSGSGWSTDTQYF
TRBV4-2	NA	TRBJ1-2	NA	TGTGCCAGCAGCCATGGACTCGGGATTGGCCCCACTCTCGGTGGCTACACCTTC	CASSHGLGIGPTLGGYTF
TRBV18	NA	TRBJ1-1	NA	TGTGCCAGCTCACCGGTTGGGACTGAAGCTTTCTTT	CASSPVGTEAFF
TRBV19	NA	TRBJ2-2	NA	TGTGCCAGTACGCCTAGTAGCGCCCTCGCGAACACCGGGGAGCTGTTTTTT	CASTPSSALANTGELFF
TRBV15	NA	TRBJ2-3	NA	TGTGCCACCAGCAGCACCAGACCCGATACGCAGTATTTT	CATSSTRPDTQYF
TRBV7-9	NA	TRBJ1-1	TRBD1	TGTGCCAGCAGCCCGCAGGGGGCGAGAACTGAAGCTTTCTTT	CASSPQGARTEAFF
TRBV6-5	NA	TRBJ2-7	NA	TGTGCCAGCAGTTACGACGGATCCTACGAGCAGTACTTC	CASSYDGSYEQYF
TRBV7-9	NA	TRBJ1-6	NA	TGTGCCACCAACTCGGGACGGATTAATTCACCCCTCCACTTT	CATNSGRINSPLHF
TRBV2	NA	TRBJ2-5	NA	TGTGCCAGCAGTGATTCGCTAGCGTACTCCCAAGAGACCCAGTACTTC	CASSDSLAYSQETQYF
TRBV7-9	NA	TRBJ2-7	NA	TGTGCCAGCAGCCATGTTTCCTACGAGCAGTACTTC	CASSHVSYEQYF
TRBV2	NA	TRBJ1-5	NA	TGTGCCAGCAGTGAAGGGTTTCAGCCCCAGCATTTT	CASSEGFQPQHF
TRBV5-4	NA	TRBJ2-1	NA	TGTGCCAGCAGCTTCCGACTCCTCACCAGGAGCTCCTACAATGAGCAGTTCTTC	CASSFRLLTRSSYNEQFF
TRBV4-3	NA	TRBJ2-1	NA	TGCGCCAGCAGCCAAGATTATGCCATCCAGGGAGCCTACAATGAGCAGTTCTTC	CASSQDYAIQGAYNEQFF
TRBV10-3	NA	TRBJ2-3	NA	TGTGCCATCAGTGAGGCCCACCACACAGATACGCAGTATTTT	CAISEAHHTDTQYF
TRBV7-6	once	TRBJ1-3	NA	TGTGCCAGCAGCTTAGCTGGCGAGGGCTCTGGAAACACCATATATTTT	CASSLAGEGSGNTIYF
TRBV19	NA	TRBJ2-7	NA	TGTGCCAGTAACGCAGGCTACTCCTACGAGCAGTACTTC	CASNAGYSYEQYF
TRBV30	NA	TRBJ1-1	NA	TGTGCCTGGAGCAACCCTGGGAAGAGCACTGAAGCTTTCTTT	CAWSNPGKSTEAFF
TRBV28	NA	TRBJ1-1	NA	TGTGCCAGCAGTTTAGGGGCGGGGAACACTGAAGCTTTCTTT	CASSLGAGNTEAFF
TRBV19	NA	TRBJ2-3	TRBD2	TGTGCCAGTAGTCCGAGACTAGCGGACACAGATACGCAGTATTTT	CASSPRLADTDTQYF
TRBV28	once	TRBJ2-2	TRBD2	TGTGCCGCCGGAGGGACTAGCCCGAACACCGGGGAGCTGTTTTTT	CAAGGTSPNTGELFF
TRBV7-2	few	TRBJ1-2	TRBD1	TGTGCCAGCAGCGAACAGGGGGCTAACTATGGCTACACCTTC	CASSEQGANYGYTF
TRBV5-5	NA	TRBJ2-1	NA	TGTGCCAGCAGCCCGTGGACAGCCCACAATGAGCAGTTCTTC	CASSPWTAHNEQFF
TRBV4-3	NA	TRBJ2-2	NA	TGCGCCAGCAGCCCCCGGGAACGCGGGGAGCTGTTTTTT	CASSPRERGELFF
TRBV7-6	NA	TRBJ2-5	TRBD2	TGTGCCAGCAGCTTAGAGGGGGCGAGCGGGAGGGACCAAGAGACCCAGTACTTC	CASSLEGASGRDQETQYF
TRBV28	NA	TRBJ2-1	TRBD2	TGTGCCAGCAGTTTAGGGACTAGCGGAAACAATGAGCAGTTCTTC	CASSLGTSGNNEQFF
TRBV27	many	TRBJ2-5	NA	TGTGCCAGCAACCCCCTGGGAAGGCCCTCAGAGACCCAGTACTTC	CASNPLGRPSETQYF
TRBV19	once	TRBJ2-1	NA	TGTGCCAGTAGTAAGGCACTCTACAATGAGCAGTTCTTC	CASSKALYNEQFF
TRBV6-5	NA	TRBJ2-7	NA	TGTGCCAGCAGTTACGGGGAAGGGTCCTACGAGCAGTACTTC	CASSYGEGSYEQYF
TRBV27	NA	TRBJ2-2	TRBD1	TGTGCCAGCAGTTTGGACAGGACGAACACCGGGGAGCTGTTTTTT	CASSLDRTNTGELFF
TRBV19	NA	TRBJ2-2	NA	TGTGCCAGTGTTAGTGTCACCGGGGAGCTGTTTTTT	CASVSVTGELFF
TRBV6-5	NA	TRBJ2-7	NA	TGTGCCAGCAGTTACGGTCAGGGATGGTACGAGCAGTACTTC	CASSYGQGWYEQYF
TRBV7-9	NA	TRBJ2-5	NA	TGTGCCAGCAGCAAAGGACATGAAAAGACCCAGTACTTC	CASSKGHEKTQYF
TRBV28	NA	TRBJ1-5	NA	TGTGCCAGCAGAAACTTAGAGACGGATCGGAGCAATCAGCCCCAGCATTTT	CASRNLETDRSNQPQHF